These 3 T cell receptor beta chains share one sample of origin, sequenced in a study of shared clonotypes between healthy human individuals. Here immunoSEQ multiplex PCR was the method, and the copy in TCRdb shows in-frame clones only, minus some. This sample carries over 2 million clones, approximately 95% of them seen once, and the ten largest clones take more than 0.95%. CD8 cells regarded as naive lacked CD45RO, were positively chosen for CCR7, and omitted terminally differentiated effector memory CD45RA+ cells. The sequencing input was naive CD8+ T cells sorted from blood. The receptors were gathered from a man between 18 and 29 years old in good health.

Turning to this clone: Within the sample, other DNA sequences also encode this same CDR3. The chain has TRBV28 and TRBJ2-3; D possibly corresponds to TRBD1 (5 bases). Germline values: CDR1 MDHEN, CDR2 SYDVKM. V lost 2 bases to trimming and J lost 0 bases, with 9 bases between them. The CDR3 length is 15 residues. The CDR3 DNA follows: TGTGCCAGCAGTTTAGGGGCCGCAAGCACAGATACGCAGTATTTT. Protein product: CASSLGAASTDTQYF.

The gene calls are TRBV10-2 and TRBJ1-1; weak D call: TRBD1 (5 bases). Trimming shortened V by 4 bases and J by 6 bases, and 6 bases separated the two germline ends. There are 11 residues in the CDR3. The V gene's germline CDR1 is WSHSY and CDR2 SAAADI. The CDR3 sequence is CASSGGAEAFF. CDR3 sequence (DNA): TGCGCCAGCAGTGGAGGGGCTGAAGCTTTCTTT.

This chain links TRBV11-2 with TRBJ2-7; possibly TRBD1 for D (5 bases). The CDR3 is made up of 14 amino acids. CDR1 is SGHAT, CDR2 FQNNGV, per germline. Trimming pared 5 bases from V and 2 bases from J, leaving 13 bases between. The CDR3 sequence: CASSGPTDTYEQYF. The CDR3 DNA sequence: TGTGCCAGCAGCGGACCAACGGACACCTACGAGCAGTACTTC.